This entry lists 24 T cell receptor beta chains sequenced from one sample in a study of cytomegalovirus exposure and HLA in healthy donors. PCR used 60 Vbeta primers and 13 Jbeta primers. Libraries were prepared by immunoSEQ multiplex PCR; TCRdb keeps only in-frame clonotypes and omits some of them. The sample shows roughly 18,000 clones, under 80% of them seen only once. The sample taken for sequencing was PBMCs. The receptors stem from a man between 18 and 35 years old in good health and CMV-seronegative.

The rearrangement uses TRBV30 and TRBJ1-2; D might be TRBD1 (6 bases). Germline values: CDR1 GTSNPN, CDR2 SVGIG (reference sequence). The CDR3 has 13 residues. Trimming shortened V by 0 bases and J by 5 bases, and 10 bases separated the two germline ends. The CDR3 nucleotides read TGTGCCTGGAGTGTAACAGGGTCGTATGGCTACACCTTC. Protein product: CAWSVTGSYGYTF.

CDR3 bases: TGCGCCAGCAGCGCAAGCTCAGGGAACACTGAAGCTTTCTTT. Translating gives CASSASSGNTEAFF. This chain connects TRBV5-1 to TRBJ1-1; D is unclear. This CDR3 region has 14 residues. Germline V gene data show CDR1 as SGHRS and CDR2 as YFSETQ. Trimming shortened V by 4 bases and J by 1 base, and 11 bases separated the two germline ends. The whole variable domain, filled in from reference TRBV5-1 and TRBJ1-1, reads KAGVTQTPRYLIKTRGQQVTLSCSPISGHRSVSWYQQTPGQGLQFLFEYFSETQRNKGNFPGRFSGRQFSNSRSEMNVSTLELGDSALYLCASSASSGNTEAFFGQGTRLTVV.

This clone has only one observation. J is TRBJ1-1 and V is TRBV29-1, with D possibly matching TRBD1 (6 bases). Germline assignment: CDR1 SQVTM and CDR2 ANQGSEA. There are 12 residues in the CDR3. Trimming took 5 bases from V and 8 from J, leaving 15 bases between them. CDR3 protein: CSVKPGQGEAFF. In DNA form, the CDR3 reads TGCAGCGTTAAACCCGGCCAGGGGGAAGCTTTCTTT.

The chain recombines TRBV15 with TRBJ2-7, with 7 bases matching TRBD2. This CDR3 is 14 amino acids long. Germline trimming cut 1 base from V and 2 bases from J; bases unmatched to any gene: 2. CDR1 and CDR2 (germline): LNHNV, YYDKDF (reference sequence). The DNA of the CDR3 is TGTGCCACCAGCAGAGGGCTAGCGGCCTACGAGCAGTACTTC. Its protein is CATSRGLAAYEQYF.

V is TRBV5-4 and J is TRBJ1-1; D is possibly TRBD1 (6 bases). CDR1 is SGHNT, CDR2 YYREEE, per germline (reference sequence). V lost 0 bases and J 3 bases, leaving 15 bases between the germline ends. The CDR3 is 16 amino acids. The CDR3 reads CASSLGAGARDTEAFF. The CDR3 DNA sequence: TGTGCCAGCAGCTTGGGTGCGGGGGCAAGAGACACTGAAGCTTTCTTT. Supplemented by reference TRBV5-4 and TRBJ1-1, the full variable domain reads ETGVTQSPTHLIKTRGQQVTLRCSSQSGHNTVSWYQQALGQGPQFIFQYYREEENGRGNFPPRFSGLQFPNYSSELNVNALELDDSALYLCASSLGAGARDTEAFFGQGTRLTVV.

This clone was seen more than once but under ten times. The chain links TRBV5-6 to TRBJ2-7; D remains ambiguous. V shed 0 bases and J shed 3 bases, with 13 bases lying between them. The germline V gene encodes CDR1 SGHDT and CDR2 YYEEEE. CDR3 length: 15 amino acids. The chain's CDR3 is CASSLEARLDYEQYF. CDR3 nucleotides: TGTGCCAGCAGCTTGGAGGCTAGATTGGACTACGAGCAGTACTTC.

This chain joins TRBV30 and TRBJ1-1, with no clear D. Trimming left V 4 bases short and J 11 bases short, with 11 bases between. Germline CDR1 reads GTSNPN; CDR2 reads SVGIG (reference sequence). CDR3 size: 10 residues. CDR3 loop: CAWTRLSAFF. Written as DNA, the CDR3 is TGTGCCTGGACACGGTTGAGTGCTTTCTTT.

The V call is TRBV18, the J call TRBJ1-2; TRBD1 matches 9 bases. With V trimmed by 3 bases and J by 1 base, 9 bases remained unmatched. Looked up from germline, CDR1 is KGHSH and CDR2 is LQKENI. The CDR3 consists of 17 residues. DNA of the CDR3: TGTGCCAGCTCACCGCGACAGGGGGATTCGCTTAACTATGGCTACACCTTC. Protein product: CASSPRQGDSLNYGYTF.

The rearrangement uses TRBV25-1 and TRBJ2-1, with D unclear. V lost 5 bases to trimming and J lost 2 bases, with 10 bases between them. CDR1 MGHDK and CDR2 SYGVNS come from the germline V gene. This CDR3 spans 14 amino acids. The CDR3 spells CASSRETPYNEQFF. The CDR3 bases are TGTGCCAGCAGTAGAGAGACACCCTACAATGAGCAGTTCTTC.

The chain combines TRBV5-6 with TRBJ2-7; TRBD1 agrees at 7 bases. The germline gives CDR1 SGHDT, CDR2 YYEEEE. This CDR3 is 14 amino acids long. V lost 3 bases, J lost 2 bases, and 5 bases stayed unmatched. The CDR3 is CASSSGTAAYEQYF. The CDR3 region has the DNA TGTGCCAGCAGCTCCGGGACAGCAGCCTACGAGCAGTACTTC. Full variable domain (outside the CDR3, taken from reference TRBV5-6 and TRBJ2-7): DAGVTQSPTHLIKTRGQQVTLRCSPKSGHDTVSWYQQALGQGPQFIFQYYEEEERQRGNFPDRFSGHQFPNYSSELNVNALLLGDSALYLCASSSGTAAYEQYFGPGTRLTVT.

This chain connects TRBV30 to TRBJ1-1; 7 positions match TRBD1. The CDR3 spans 15 residues. V trimming: 2 bases; J trimming: 2 bases; junction bases outside the gene matches: 8. Germline assignment: CDR1 GTSNPN and CDR2 SVGIG (reference sequence). CDR3 residues: CAWSPLPGGNTEAFF. CDR3 nucleotide sequence: TGTGCCTGGAGTCCTCTCCCAGGGGGAAACACTGAAGCTTTCTTT.

The chain uses TRBV29-1 and TRBJ2-1; 14 bases map to TRBD2. Germline V gives CDR1 SQVTM, CDR2 ANQGSEA. Trimming at V came to 7 bases and at J to 8 bases, leaving 13 bases not matched to a gene. The CDR3 contains 16 residues. This CDR3 is CSATSGGAKVGDEQFF. DNA of the CDR3: TGCAGCGCGACTAGCGGGGGGGCCAAAGTCGGCGATGAGCAGTTCTTC.

V usage is TRBV29-1 and J usage is TRBJ1-2; TRBD1 is a possible D gene (5 bases). Deletions cut 5 bases from V and 8 bases from J, with 9 bases between. This CDR3 is built from 10 residues. Germline V gene data show CDR1 as SQVTM and CDR2 as ANQGSEA. CDR3 residues: CSVLRGGYTF. The CDR3 nucleotides read TGCAGCGTTCTTAGGGGAGGCTACACCTTC.

The V call is TRBV29-1, the J call TRBJ2-5, with 7 nucleotides matching TRBD1. This CDR3 spans 11 amino acids. Germline CDR1 reads SQVTM; CDR2 reads ANQGSEA. The V segment lost 7 bases and the J segment 5 bases; nucleotides outside the gene matches: 4. The CDR3 DNA reads as TGCAGCGATACACAGGGGGAGACCCAGTACTTC. Amino acids: CSDTQGETQYF.

The chain is built from TRBV4-1 and TRBJ2-5; a weak D match, TRBD2 (5 bases). The CDR3 extends over 14 amino acids. V lost 4 bases, J lost 1 base, and 10 bases lay in between. The germline gives CDR1 MGHRA, CDR2 YSYEKL. CDR3 sequence: CASSPGLGQETQYF. CDR3 sequence (DNA): TGCGCCAGCAGCCCCGGACTTGGCCAAGAGACCCAGTACTTC.

This chain uses TRBV19 with TRBJ1-1; 7 bases line up with TRBD1. Germline trimming cut 4 bases from V and 3 bases from J; bases unmatched to any gene: 2. Germline loops: CDR1 LNHDA, CDR2 SQIVND (reference sequence). The CDR3 runs to 13 residues. The CDR3 DNA follows: TGTGCCAGTAGTACGACAGGGTACACTGAAGCTTTCTTT. It specifies CASSTTGYTEAFF.

This clone was seen only a few times. The J gene is TRBJ2-7, the V gene TRBV11-1; D unclear. The CDR3 covers 11 residues. The germline gives CDR1 SGHAT, CDR2 FQDESV (reference sequence). Trimming cost V 5 bases and J 3 bases, with 5 bases left between them. The CDR3 sequence is CASSPNYEQYF. In DNA, the CDR3 is TGTGCCAGCAGCCCAAACTACGAGCAGTACTTC.

The genes are TRBV30 and TRBJ1-2; 9 nucleotides agree with TRBD1. The CDR3 runs 12 residues. After removal of 6 bases from V and 7 bases from J, the junction contained 6 bases not matched to a gene. In germline, CDR1 is GTSNPN, CDR2 SVGIG (reference sequence). The CDR3 here is CACTTGGSGYTF. The CDR3 nucleotides are TGTGCCTGTACAACAGGGGGCAGTGGCTACACCTTC.

J is TRBJ2-1 and V is TRBV29-1; tentatively, D is TRBD1 (5 bases). Germline V lookup: CDR1 SQVTM, CDR2 ANQGSEA. The length of the CDR3 is 13 residues. V dropped 2 bases and J dropped 4 bases, with 9 bases sitting between them. The CDR3 sequence is CSVESSGYNEQFF. The CDR3 coding sequence is TGCAGCGTTGAATCATCAGGGTACAATGAGCAGTTCTTC.

This clone was seen a few times. The DNA of the CDR3 is TGTGCCAGCAGCGTAGGTCCAGGGGGGGAGACCCAGTACTTC. Amino acid sequence: CASSVGPGGETQYF. The V call is TRBV9, the J call TRBJ2-5; weak D call: TRBD1 (7 bases). The CDR3 covers 14 residues. Germline CDR1 and CDR2: SGDLS and YYNGEE. V was trimmed by 0 bases and J by 5 bases, leaving 11 bases between them. Full variable domain (remainder filled in from reference TRBV9 and TRBJ2-5): DSGVTQTPKHLITATGQRVTLRCSPRSGDLSVYWYQQSLDQGLQFLIQYYNGEERAKGNILERFSAQQFPDLHSELNLSSLELGDSALYFCASSVGPGGETQYFGPGTRLLVL.

This chain joins TRBV4-1 and TRBJ1-6, with D uncertain. The V end lost 0 bases, the J end lost 5 bases, and 11 bases lay between the germline ends. CDR1 MGHRA and CDR2 YSYEKL come from the germline V gene. CDR3 size: 16 residues. The CDR3 sequence: CASSQEAGSNNSPLHF. CDR3 bases: TGCGCCAGCAGCCAAGAAGCGGGGTCCAATAATTCACCCCTCCACTTT.

The rearrangement uses TRBV18 and TRBJ1-5; TRBD1 aligns across 7 bases. Germline-derived CDR1 and CDR2 are KGHSH and LQKENI. With V trimmed by 3 bases and J by 3 bases, 5 bases remained unmatched. The CDR3 is 15 residues long. The CDR3 DNA reads TGTGCCAGCTCACCTCCGGGACAGTCCAATCAGCCCCAGCATTTT. Translation: CASSPPGQSNQPQHF.

V is TRBV14 and J is TRBJ2-7; the D is unclear. With 5 bases removed from V and 6 bases from J, the gap between germline ends came to 8 bases. Looked up from germline, CDR1 is SGHDN and CDR2 is FVKESK. This CDR3 comprises 11 residues. CDR3: CASSASSEQYF. The CDR3 region has the DNA TGTGCCAGCAGCGCTAGTTCCGAGCAGTACTTC.

This clone was counted between two and nine times. The chain links TRBV6-5 to TRBJ2-1; possibly TRBD2 for D (6 bases). The CDR3 spans 12 residues. V lost 10 bases and J lost 9, with 16 bases in between. Germline V gene data show CDR1 as MNHEY and CDR2 as SVGAGI. CDR3 in DNA: TGTGCCACAAGGAGGGGAACGGGTGAGCAGTTCTTC. It encodes CATRRGTGEQFF.